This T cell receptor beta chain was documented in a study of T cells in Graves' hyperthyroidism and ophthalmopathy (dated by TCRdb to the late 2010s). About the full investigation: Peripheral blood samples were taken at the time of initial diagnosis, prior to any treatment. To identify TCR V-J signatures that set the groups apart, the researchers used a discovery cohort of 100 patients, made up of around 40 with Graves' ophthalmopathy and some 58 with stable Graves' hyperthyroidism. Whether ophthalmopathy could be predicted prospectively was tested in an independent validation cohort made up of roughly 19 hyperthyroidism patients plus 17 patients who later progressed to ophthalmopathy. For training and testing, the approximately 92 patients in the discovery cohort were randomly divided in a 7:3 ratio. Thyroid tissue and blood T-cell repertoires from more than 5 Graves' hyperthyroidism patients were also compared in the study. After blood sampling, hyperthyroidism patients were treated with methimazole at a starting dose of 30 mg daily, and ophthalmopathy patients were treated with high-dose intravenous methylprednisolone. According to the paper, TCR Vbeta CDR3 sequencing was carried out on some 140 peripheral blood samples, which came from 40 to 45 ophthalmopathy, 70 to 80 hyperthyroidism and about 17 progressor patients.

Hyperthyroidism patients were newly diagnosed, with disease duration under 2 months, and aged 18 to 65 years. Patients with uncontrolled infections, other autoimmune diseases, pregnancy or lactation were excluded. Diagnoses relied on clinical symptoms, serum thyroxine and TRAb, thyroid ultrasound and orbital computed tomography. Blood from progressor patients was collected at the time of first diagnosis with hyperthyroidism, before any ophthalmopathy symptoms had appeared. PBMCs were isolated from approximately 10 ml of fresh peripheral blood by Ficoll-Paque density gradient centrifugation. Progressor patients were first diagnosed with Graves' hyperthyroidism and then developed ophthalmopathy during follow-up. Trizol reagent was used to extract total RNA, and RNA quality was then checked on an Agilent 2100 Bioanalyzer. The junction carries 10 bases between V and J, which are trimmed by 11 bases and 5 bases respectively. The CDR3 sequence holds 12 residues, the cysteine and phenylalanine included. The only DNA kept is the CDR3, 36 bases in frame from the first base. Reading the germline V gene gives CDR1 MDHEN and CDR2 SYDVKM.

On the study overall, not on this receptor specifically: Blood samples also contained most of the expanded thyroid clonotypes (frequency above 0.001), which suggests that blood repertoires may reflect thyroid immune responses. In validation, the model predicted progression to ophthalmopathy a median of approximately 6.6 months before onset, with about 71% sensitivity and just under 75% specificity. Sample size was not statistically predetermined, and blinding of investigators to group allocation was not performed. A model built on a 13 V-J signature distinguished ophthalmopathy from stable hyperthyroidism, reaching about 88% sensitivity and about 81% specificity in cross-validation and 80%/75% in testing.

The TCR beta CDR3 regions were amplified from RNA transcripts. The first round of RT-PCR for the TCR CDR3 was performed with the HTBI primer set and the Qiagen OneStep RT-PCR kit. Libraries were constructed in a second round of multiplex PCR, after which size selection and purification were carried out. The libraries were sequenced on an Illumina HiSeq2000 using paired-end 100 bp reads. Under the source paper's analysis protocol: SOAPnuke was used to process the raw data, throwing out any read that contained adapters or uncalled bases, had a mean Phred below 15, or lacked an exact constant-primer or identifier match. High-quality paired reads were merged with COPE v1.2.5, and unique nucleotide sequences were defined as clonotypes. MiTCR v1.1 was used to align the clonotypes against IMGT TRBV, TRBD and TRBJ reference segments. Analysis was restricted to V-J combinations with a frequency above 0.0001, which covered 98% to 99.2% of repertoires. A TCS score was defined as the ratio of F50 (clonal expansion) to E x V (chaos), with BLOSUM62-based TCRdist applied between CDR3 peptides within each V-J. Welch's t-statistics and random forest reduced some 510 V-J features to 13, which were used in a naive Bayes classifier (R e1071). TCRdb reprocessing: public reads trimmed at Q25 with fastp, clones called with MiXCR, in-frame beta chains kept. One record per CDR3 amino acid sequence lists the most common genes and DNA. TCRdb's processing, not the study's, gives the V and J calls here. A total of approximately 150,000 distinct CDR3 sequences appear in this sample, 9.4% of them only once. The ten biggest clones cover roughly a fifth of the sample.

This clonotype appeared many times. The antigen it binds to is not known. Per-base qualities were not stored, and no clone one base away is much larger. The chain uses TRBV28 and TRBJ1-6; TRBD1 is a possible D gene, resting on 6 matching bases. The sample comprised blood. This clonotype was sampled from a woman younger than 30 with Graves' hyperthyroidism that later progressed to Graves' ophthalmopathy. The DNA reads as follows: TGTGCCGCGGACAGTAATAATTCACCCCTCCACTTT. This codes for CAADSNNSPLHF.